The 5 T cell receptor beta chains listed next were all sequenced from one sample in a study of T cells after yellow fever vaccination (dated by TCRdb to the late 2010s). Libraries were prepared through 5' RACE. TCRdb names Illumina HiSeq 2500 as the instrument used. The public reads were quality trimmed at Q25 with fastp and then assembled into clones with MiXCR by TCRdb, keeping productive beta chains. Each CDR3 protein appears once, grouped with its most common genes and DNA. The sample profile shows tens of thousands of distinct CDR3 sequences; roughly 3.3% of them were found once. 0.98% of the sample lies in the top ten. Sample treatment or condition, as interpreted from the label and publication: live attenuated yellow fever vaccine strain. Sequenced here: PBMCs, either bulk or a sorted T-cell subset (CD4+, CD8+, memory, or dextramer-sorted; not recorded which), sampled about 41 days after the first yellow fever vaccination. These receptors were taken from a man aged 18 to 30 who received the YFV17D yellow fever vaccine.

This clonotype was observed at least ten times. V usage is TRBV7-9 and J usage is TRBJ2-1; no clear D gene. Trimming removed 1 base from V and 6 bases from J, with 10 bases in between. Germline V gene data show CDR1 as SEHNR and CDR2 as FQNEAQ (reference sequence). The CDR3 is made up of 14 amino acids. The CDR3 reads CASSLEKAANEQFF. The CDR3 bases are TGTGCCAGCAGCTTAGAAAAGGCGGCCAATGAGCAGTTCTTC.

This clonotype was found many times. This sequence joins TRBV10-3 and TRBJ2-2; D is possibly TRBD1 (6 bases). CDR1 is ENHRY and CDR2 is SYGVKD in the germline V gene. The CDR3 contains 13 residues. Trimming took off 6 bases at V and 7 bases at J, with 12 bases between the two ends. CDR3: CAIRDSYLGELFF. The CDR3 nucleotides read TGTGCCATCAGGGACAGTTACCTCGGGGAGCTGTTTTTT.

At least ten counts were recorded for this clonotype. The CDR3: CASSIGGNQPQHF. The CDR3 DNA sequence: TGTGCCAGTAGTATAGGAGGTAATCAGCCCCAGCATTTT. This chain connects TRBV19 to TRBJ1-5, with D unclear. V lost 1 base, J lost 4 bases, and 5 bases lay in between. Germline CDR1 is LNHDA and CDR2 is SQIVND (reference sequence). This CDR3 is built from 13 residues.

At least ten counts were recorded for this clonotype. The CDR3 nucleotides are TGTGCCAGTAGTATCACAGGGCTCTATTACGAGCAGTACTTC. It translates to CASSITGLYYEQYF. J is TRBJ2-7 and V is TRBV19, with D possibly being TRBD1 (6 bases). The CDR3 length is 14 residues. Germline V gene sequence: CDR1 LNHDA, CDR2 SQIVND (reference sequence). V was shortened by 3 bases and J by 4 bases, with 13 bases between the two germline ends.

This clonotype was seen at least ten times. The chain carries TRBV5-6 and TRBJ1-2, with TRBD1 as a possible D gene (5 bases). This CDR3 spans 13 amino acids. V was cut by 1 base and J by 7 bases, with 11 bases left in between. Germline V lookup: CDR1 SGHDT, CDR2 YYEEEE. CDR3 DNA: TGTGCCAGCAGCTTGCTTTCCGGGGGTGGCTACACCTTC. Amino acids: CASSLLSGGGYTF. Drawing the rest from reference TRBV5-6 and TRBJ1-2, the complete variable domain is DAGVTQSPTHLIKTRGQQVTLRCSPKSGHDTVSWYQQALGQGPQFIFQYYEEEERQRGNFPDRFSGHQFPNYSSELNVNALLLGDSALYLCASSLLSGGGYTFGSGTRLTVV.